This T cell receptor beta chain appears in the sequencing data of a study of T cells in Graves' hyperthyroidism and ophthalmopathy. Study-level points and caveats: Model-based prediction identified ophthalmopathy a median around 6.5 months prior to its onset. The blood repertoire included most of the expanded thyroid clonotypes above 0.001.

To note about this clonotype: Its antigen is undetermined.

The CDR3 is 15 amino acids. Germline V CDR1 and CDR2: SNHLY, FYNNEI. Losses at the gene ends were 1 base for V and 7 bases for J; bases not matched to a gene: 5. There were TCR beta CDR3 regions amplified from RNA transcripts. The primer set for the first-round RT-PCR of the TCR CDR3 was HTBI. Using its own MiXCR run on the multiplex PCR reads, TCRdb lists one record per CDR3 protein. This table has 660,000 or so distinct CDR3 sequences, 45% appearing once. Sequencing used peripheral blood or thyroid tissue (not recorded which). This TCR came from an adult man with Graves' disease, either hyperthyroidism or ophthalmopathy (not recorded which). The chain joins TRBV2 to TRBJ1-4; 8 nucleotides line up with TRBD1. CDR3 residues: CASSEDQGAGEKLFF. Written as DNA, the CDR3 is TGTGCCAGCAGTGAAGACCAGGGGGCGGGTGAAAAACTGTTTTTT.